The 31 T cell receptor beta chains given below trace back to one sample, sequenced in a study of T-cell reconstitution after alpha-beta-depleted transplantation in children. Unique molecular identifiers were incorporated during preparation of the TCRbeta library. TCRdb passed the PCR reads through MiXCR, listing each CDR3 protein once. The table lists hundreds of thousands of distinct CDR3 sequences, approximately 30% of them singletons. The sequencing used PBMCs from the stem cell graft donor, collected from the stem cell graft. These receptors were obtained from a human donor who donated a stem cell graft to a child with aplastic anemia.

A few counts support this clonotype. This sequence joins TRBV28 and TRBJ1-1; no reliable D call. Between the trimmed V and J ends, which lost 5 bases and 5 bases, there was a span of 9 bases. CDR3 length equals 12 residues. CDR1 MDHEN and CDR2 SYDVKM come from the germline V gene. CDR3 region: CASSLSITEAFF. In DNA, the CDR3 is TGTGCCAGCAGTCTAAGTATTACTGAAGCTTTCTTT.

The chain is built from TRBV6-1 and TRBJ2-4; D unclear. V was clipped by 1 base and J by 0 bases, with 4 bases between them. This CDR3 comprises 14 residues. CDR1 is MNHNS and CDR2 is SASEGT in the germline V gene. CDR3: CASSEGAAKNIQYF. The CDR3 DNA sequence: TGTGCCAGCAGTGAAGGGGCAGCCAAAAACATTCAGTACTTC.

This clonotype was picked up a small number of times. CDR3 loop: CASSVDRGPGNTIYF. CDR3 DNA sequence: TGTGCCAGCAGTGTCGACAGAGGACCTGGAAACACCATATATTTT. The genes are TRBV6-2 or TRBV6-3 and TRBJ1-3, with D perhaps matching TRBD1 (5 bases). Germline lookup yields CDR1 MNHEY and CDR2 SVGEGT. Trimming removed 5 bases at V and 2 bases at J, with 13 bases between. The CDR3 runs to 15 residues.

This clonotype has a count of ten or more. The chain employs TRBV6-1 and TRBJ1-4; unclear D gene. Trimming left V 6 bases short and J 0 bases short, with 11 bases between. CDR1 is MNHNS, CDR2 SASEGT, per germline. The CDR3 covers 15 residues. The CDR3 reads CASRGEGATNEKLFF. The DNA for the CDR3 is TGTGCCAGCAGGGGTGAGGGTGCAACTAATGAAAAACTGTTTTTT.

The chain is built from TRBV15 and TRBJ2-3; D remains unclear. The CDR3 extends over 14 amino acids. The V end lost 0 bases, the J end lost 1 base, and 5 bases lay between the germline ends. Germline assignment: CDR1 LNHNV and CDR2 YYDKDF (reference sequence). This CDR3 is CATSRDWGTDTQYF. The CDR3 nucleotides are TGTGCCACCAGCAGAGATTGGGGCACAGATACGCAGTATTTT. Complete variable domain (other parts from reference TRBV15 and TRBJ2-3): DAMVIQNPRYQVTQFGKPVTLSCSQTLNHNVMYWYQQKSSQAPKLLFHYYDKDFNNEADTPDNFQSRRPNTSFCFLDIRSPGLGDTAMYLCATSRDWGTDTQYFGPGTRLTVL.

The J gene is TRBJ1-5, the V gene TRBV19; D may be TRBD1 (5 bases). Germline V CDR1 and CDR2: LNHDA, SQIVND (reference sequence). Between the trimmed V and J ends, which lost 3 bases and 1 base, there was a span of 7 bases. The CDR3 covers 14 residues. The CDR3 coding sequence is TGTGCCAGTAGTATGTGGGACAGCAATCAGCCCCAGCATTTT. Translated, it gives CASSMWDSNQPQHF.

V usage is TRBV28 and J usage is TRBJ2-7; D is unresolved. V lost 2 bases and J lost 0, with 5 bases in between. The CDR3 length is 13 residues. Germline CDR1 reads MDHEN; CDR2 reads SYDVKM. CDR3 coding DNA: TGTGCCAGCAGTTTAGACATCTCCTACGAGCAGTACTTC. This translates into CASSLDISYEQYF.

This clonotype was seen a handful of times. The rearrangement links TRBV7-7 to TRBJ1-5; a possible D gene is TRBD1 (5 bases). Germline loops: CDR1 SSHAT, CDR2 FNYEAQ (reference sequence). This CDR3 is 17 amino acids long. V shed 1 base and J shed 0 bases, with 13 bases lying between them. The CDR3 reads CASSLGLFRASNQPQHF. The CDR3 region has the DNA TGTGCCAGCAGCTTAGGATTATTCAGGGCTAGCAATCAGCCCCAGCATTTT. Supplemented by reference TRBV7-7 and TRBJ1-5, the full variable domain reads GAGVSQSPRYKVTKRGQDVTLRCDPISSHATLYWYQQALGQGPEFLTYFNYEAQPDKSGLPSDRFSAERPEGSISTLTIQRTEQRDSAMYRCASSLGLFRASNQPQHFGDGTRLSIL.

The rearrangement joins TRBV12-3 or TRBV12-4 to TRBJ2-5; 9 nucleotides line up with TRBD1. The junction had 9 bases not matched to a gene; V was cut back by 6 bases and J by 4 bases. The CDR3 has 15 residues. CDR3 residues: CASRFTGTGRETQYF. The CDR3 DNA follows: TGTGCCAGCAGGTTTACGGGGACAGGGCGAGAGACCCAGTACTTC.

This clonotype was observed a handful of times. The gene calls are TRBV7-2 and TRBJ2-1; D is unclear. The CDR3 consists of 12 residues. V was cut by 1 base and J by 8 bases, with 6 bases left in between. Germline values: CDR1 SGHTA, CDR2 FQGNSA. This CDR3 is CASSLVGYEQFF. The CDR3 nucleotides read TGTGCCAGCAGCTTAGTGGGTTATGAGCAGTTCTTC.

The CDR3 loop is CASSVGLARAQETQYF. The CDR3 nucleotides read TGTGCCAGCAGCGTAGGACTAGCGCGGGCCCAAGAGACCCAGTACTTC. The chain links TRBV7-2 to TRBJ2-5; 9 nucleotides match TRBD2. From germline, CDR1 is SGHTA and CDR2 FQGNSA. The ends lost 5 bases at V and 1 base at J; junction bases unmatched: 8. The CDR3 spans 16 residues.

CDR3 DNA: TGTGCCAGCAGGTACAGGGTTAACAATGAGCAGTTCTTC. Encoded protein: CASRYRVNNEQFF. V usage is TRBV6-2 or TRBV6-3 and J usage is TRBJ2-1, with D possibly being TRBD1 (6 bases). V was clipped by 6 bases and J by 5 bases, with 11 bases between them. Looked up from germline, CDR1 is MNHEY and CDR2 is SVGEGT. CDR3 size: 13 residues.

This rearrangement joins TRBV15 to TRBJ2-1; D is undetermined. This CDR3 is built from 20 residues. Trimming took off 1 base at V and 0 bases at J, with 22 bases between the two ends. Germline CDR1 LNHNV, CDR2 YYDKDF (reference sequence). CDR3 sequence reads: CATSRGYLAGDIISYNEQFF. CDR3 bases: TGTGCCACCAGCAGAGGTTACTTGGCAGGAGACATCATCTCCTACAATGAGCAGTTCTTC.

The chain has TRBV27 and TRBJ1-2; D gene ambiguous. The ends were cut back, 5 bases at V and 4 bases at J, with 8 bases in the middle. The CDR3 loop spans 12 amino acids. Germline CDR1 is MNHEY and CDR2 is SMNVEV (reference sequence). DNA for the CDR3: TGTGCCAGCAGTGGGAAGGGCTATGGCTACACCTTC. This sequence encodes CASSGKGYGYTF.

This clonotype was seen a few times. The CDR3, as DNA: TGTGCCAGCTCACCAACAGGGGCTGGGGCCAACGTCCTGACTTTC. Translation gives CASSPTGAGANVLTF. V gene TRBV6-2 or TRBV6-3 combines with J gene TRBJ2-6; 7 bases align to TRBD1. The trim removed 8 bases at V and 2 bases at J, leaving 6 bases unmatched. There are 15 residues in the CDR3. Germline loops: CDR1 MNHEY, CDR2 SVGEGT.

This clonotype has only a few counts. This chain connects TRBV6-6 to TRBJ1-2; 10 bases map to TRBD1. This CDR3 comprises 13 residues. Germline CDR1 is MNHNY and CDR2 is SVGAGI (reference sequence). Losses at the gene ends were 5 bases for V and 10 bases for J; bases not matched to a gene: 7. The CDR3 here is CASSRGQGGNYTF. In DNA form, the CDR3 reads TGTGCCAGCAGTCGCGGACAGGGGGGGAACTACACCTTC.

This chain joins TRBV18 and TRBJ2-7, with D perhaps given as TRBD1 or TRBD2 (5 bases each). The CDR3 contains 14 residues. V lost 3 bases and J lost 2, with 11 bases in between. The V gene's germline CDR1 is KGHSH and CDR2 LQKENI. Written as DNA, the CDR3 is TGTGCCAGCTCACCGGCTCAGGGACCCTACGAGCAGTACGTC. It encodes CASSPAQGPYEQYV.

This clonotype has more than one count but fewer than ten. The chain combines TRBV5-1 with TRBJ2-1; unclear D gene. Germline V CDR1 and CDR2: SGHRS, YFSETQ. The CDR3 loop spans 15 amino acids. Trimming pared 6 bases from V and 7 bases from J, leaving 20 bases between. The CDR3 coding sequence is TGCGCCAGCATCCTTGATCCCACAGCTGGGAATGAGCAGTTCTTC. As protein: CASILDPTAGNEQFF.

This chain connects TRBV28 to TRBJ1-4, with 8 bases that match TRBD1. J was trimmed by 7 bases and V by 10 bases; bases with no gene match: 14. This CDR3 contains 15 residues. Germline lookup yields CDR1 MDHEN and CDR2 SYDVKM. The CDR3 DNA reads TGTGCCACCCGCTTACCTCAGGGGGCGCGTGAAAAACTGTTTTTT. Its protein product is CATRLPQGAREKLFF.

The chain is built from TRBV27 and TRBJ2-7; D possibly uses TRBD1 or TRBD2 (5 bases each). This CDR3 contains 15 residues. Germline values: CDR1 MNHEY, CDR2 SMNVEV (reference sequence). With 5 bases removed from V and 2 bases from J, the gap between germline ends came to 16 bases. The CDR3 region has the DNA TGTGCCAGCAGTCCTCCCGGGACCGTACCCTACGAGCAGTACGTC. This codes for CASSPPGTVPYEQYV.

This clonotype was seen a few times. J is TRBJ1-1 and V is TRBV11-2, with D perhaps TRBD1 (5 bases). Between the trimmed V and J ends, which lost 6 bases and 5 bases, there was a span of 13 bases. Germline CDR1 and CDR2: SGHAT and FQNNGV. This CDR3 spans 13 amino acids. CDR3 DNA sequence: TGTGCCAGCAGAGGCCTCCAGGGAACTGAAGCTTTCTTT. Protein: CASRGLQGTEAFF.

The chain links TRBV15 to TRBJ2-1; the match to TRBD2 covers 11 bases. After removal of 3 bases from V and 6 bases from J, the junction contained 10 bases not matched to a gene. This CDR3 has 17 residues. Germline loops: CDR1 LNHNV, CDR2 YYDKDF (reference sequence). DNA for the CDR3: TGTGCCACCAGCAGCGACTTAGCGGGAGGGCCCTCCAATGAGCAGTTCTTC. Translating it yields CATSSDLAGGPSNEQFF.

The chain is built from TRBV5-1 and TRBJ2-3; TRBD2 aligns across 8 bases. The CDR3 length is 15 residues. J was trimmed by 4 bases and V by 3 bases; bases with no gene match: 7. CDR1 is SGHRS and CDR2 is YFSETQ in the germline V gene. CDR3 DNA sequence: TGCGCCAGCAGCTCAGGAGGACTAGCCGCAGATACGCAGTATTTT. Its protein product is CASSSGGLAADTQYF.

The V call is TRBV19, the J call TRBJ1-1, with 11 bases matching TRBD1. CDR3 length: 15 amino acids. Unmatched junction bases numbered 8, after V lost 0 bases and J lost 11 bases. Germline-derived CDR1 and CDR2 are LNHDA and SQIVND (reference sequence). The CDR3 reads CASSIEDRGPARAFF. CDR3 sequence (DNA): TGTGCCAGTAGTATAGAGGACAGGGGGCCCGCGAGGGCTTTCTTT.

The CDR3 loop reads CASSYKTGLPYNEQFF. DNA of the CDR3: TGTGCCAGCAGCTACAAGACAGGCCTTCCCTACAATGAGCAGTTCTTC. The chain joins TRBV2 to TRBJ2-1; D possibly corresponds to TRBD1 (6 bases). Germline values: CDR1 SNHLY, CDR2 FYNNEI. Trimming shortened V by 6 bases and J by 2 bases, and 17 bases separated the two germline ends. CDR3 size: 16 residues.

V usage is TRBV7-8 and J usage is TRBJ2-7, with 12 bases fitting TRBD2. This CDR3 comprises 13 residues. V lost 4 bases, J lost 9 bases, and 4 bases stayed unmatched. From germline, CDR1 is SGHVS and CDR2 FQNEAQ. The CDR3 region is CASSYTSGRLQYF. The CDR3 DNA is TGTGCCAGCAGCTACACTAGCGGGAGGCTGCAGTACTTC.

The CDR3 DNA sequence: TGTGCCTGGAGTTCTCACACAGGGGTCTATGGCTACACCTTC. Amino acids: CAWSSHTGVYGYTF. The V and J genes are TRBV30 and TRBJ1-2, with 7 bases fitting TRBD1. V lost 2 bases and J lost 4; bases outside the gene matches: 7. The CDR3 loop spans 14 amino acids. The V gene's germline CDR1 is GTSNPN and CDR2 SVGIG (reference sequence).

This chain links TRBV9 with TRBJ1-1; no clear D gene. Between the trimmed V and J ends, which lost 3 bases and 2 bases, there was a span of 8 bases. The CDR3 has 13 amino acids. Germline V gives CDR1 SGDLS, CDR2 YYNGEE. The CDR3: CASSGNTNTEAFF. The CDR3 DNA reads as TGTGCCAGCAGCGGGAATACAAACACTGAAGCTTTCTTT.

This chain connects TRBV6-2 or TRBV6-3 to TRBJ1-5; D possibly corresponds to TRBD1 (6 bases). V lost 2 bases, J lost 6 bases, and 17 bases lay in between. This CDR3 has 16 residues. Germline assignment: CDR1 MNHEY and CDR2 SVGEGT. The chain's CDR3 is CASSYPIPGHTQPQHF. For the CDR3, the DNA is TGTGCCAGCAGTTACCCAATCCCGGGACACACTCAGCCCCAGCATTTT.

The chain combines TRBV25-1 with TRBJ1-6, with D perhaps TRBD1 (5 bases). V lost 4 bases to trimming and J lost 4 bases, with 14 bases between them. The CDR3 is 16 residues long. Germline CDR1 reads MGHDK; CDR2 reads SYGVNS. The CDR3 nucleotides read TGTGCCAGCAGTGCCCTAGATGGGGGGTATAATTCACCCCTCCACTTT. Translating it yields CASSALDGGYNSPLHF.

This clonotype showed up just a few times. The chain links TRBV4-2 to TRBJ2-5; D call uncertain. The CDR3 is 13 residues long. The V end lost 0 bases, the J end lost 5 bases, and 7 bases lay between the germline ends. Germline assignment: CDR1 LGHNA and CDR2 YNFKEQ. This CDR3 reads CASSQEVGETQYF. Here the CDR3 DNA reads TGTGCCAGCAGCCAAGAGGTGGGGGAGACCCAGTACTTC.